This T cell receptor (beta chain) was recorded in a study of OX40 agonist ivuxolimab in advanced cancers. CDR1 and CDR2 from the germline V gene are SGHRS and YFSETQ. The V end was cut by 2 bases, the J end by 7 bases, with 12 bases between. CDR3 length equals 13 residues. With respect to this clone: Its antigen is still unknown.

Only in-frame clones appear in the TCRdb table, and some are missing; sequencing was by immunoSEQ multiplex PCR. The data show some 55,000 clones, about 89% seen once. Findings and limits, study-wide: CD4+ and CD8+ T cells in blood underwent clonal expansion by week 6 at 0.1 to 3.0 mg/kg. Relative to CD4+, CD8+ T cells held more expanded clones on average.

This specimen consisted of CD4+ or CD8+ T cells sorted from blood, obtained in a trial of the OX40 agonist ivuxolimab. The chain employs TRBV5-1 and TRBJ1-2, with a possible D match to TRBD1 (6 bases). The TCR comes from an adult with an advanced solid tumor such as melanoma, head and neck, liver or kidney cancer. The CDR3 protein is CASSFQQGSGYTF. The CDR3 coding sequence is TGCGCCAGCAGCTTCCAACAGGGAAGTGGCTACACCTTC.